What follows are 13 T cell receptor beta chains derived from one specimen sequenced in a study of blood T cell repertoires in COVID-19 (dated by TCRdb to between 2020 and 2021). Receptor libraries were prepared by the immunoSEQ multiplex PCR assay. TCRdb mirrors the immuneACCESS table, restricted to in-frame sequences. Some clones are absent from its copies; in checked studies, under half trace to an unresolved V gene, and the reason for the others is unknown. The sample has 200,000 to 250,000 clones on record, roughly 86% of them singletons. The leading ten clones occupy roughly 10% of the sample. Sample: peripheral blood. Receptors were obtained from a woman aged 45-65 years with COVID-19, enrolled during active disease.

This sequence joins TRBV28 and TRBJ1-6; TRBD1 might be the D (5 bases). The CDR3 totals 15 residues. V lost 6 bases, J lost 5 bases, and 14 bases lay in between. Germline V lookup: CDR1 MDHEN, CDR2 SYDVKM. For the CDR3, the DNA is TGTGCCAGCAGCCCAGGGATTATCGATAATTCACCCCTCCACTTT. Protein product: CASSPGIIDNSPLHF.

The J gene is TRBJ2-1, the V gene TRBV30; 8 bases fit TRBD2. Trimming removed 1 base from V and 6 bases from J; junction bases left unmatched: 5. The CDR3 length is 14 residues. CDR1 and CDR2 from the germline V gene are GTSNPN and SVGIG (reference sequence). The CDR3 region is CAWSETSGRNEQFF. For the CDR3, the DNA is TGTGCCTGGAGTGAAACTAGCGGACGCAATGAGCAGTTCTTC.

The genes are TRBV2 and TRBJ2-3; D perhaps matches TRBD2 (7 bases). V lost 6 bases, J lost 5 bases, and 27 bases lay in between. CDR1 SNHLY and CDR2 FYNNEI come from the germline V gene. The CDR3 has 18 amino acids. The DNA for the CDR3 is TGTGCCAGCAGCCAAGGGGGTAGCGGGTTATCATGGAAAGATACGCAGTATTTT. Translating gives CASSQGGSGLSWKDTQYF.

V usage is TRBV3-1 (or the pseudogene TRBV3-2) and J usage is TRBJ2-3, with TRBD1 identical over 9 bases. The CDR3 runs 14 residues. Germline V gene sequence: CDR1 LGHDT, CDR2 YNNKEL (reference sequence). With V trimmed by 7 bases and J by 3 bases, 5 bases remained unmatched. CDR3 sequence reads: CASTFGTGTDTQYF. The CDR3 nucleotides are TGTGCCAGCACCTTCGGGACAGGGACAGATACGCAGTATTTT.

The chain uses TRBV24-1 and TRBJ1-1; 7 nucleotides agree with TRBD1. The CDR3 totals 15 residues. Trimming cost V 7 bases and J 1 base; bases outside gene matches: 8. Per germline, CDR1 KGHDR and CDR2 SFDVKD. The CDR3 region is CATRSRGQGNTEAFF. The CDR3 DNA is TGTGCCACCAGGTCAAGGGGGCAGGGGAACACTGAAGCTTTCTTT.

The CDR3: CAWSVLGGADGGELFF. The CDR3 coding sequence is TGTGCCTGGAGTGTACTCGGGGGGGCCGATGGCGGGGAGCTGTTTTTT. This sequence joins TRBV30 and TRBJ2-2, with 8 bases fitting TRBD2. The CDR3 extends over 16 amino acids. Trimming at V came to 0 bases and at J to 7 bases, leaving 10 bases not matched to a gene. Germline CDR1 and CDR2: GTSNPN and SVGIG (reference sequence).

The V call is TRBV9, the J call TRBJ2-1; possible D gene TRBD2, 7 bases. The CDR3 runs 16 residues. Germline V gene lookup returns CDR1 SGDLS and CDR2 YYNGEE. Trimming removed 2 bases at V and 3 bases at J, with 15 bases between. The CDR3 is CASSVKGGGIYNEQFF. The CDR3 DNA reads as TGTGCCAGCAGCGTGAAGGGCGGGGGCATCTACAATGAGCAGTTCTTC. Full variable domain (outside the CDR3, taken from reference TRBV9 and TRBJ2-1): DSGVTQTPKHLITATGQRVTLRCSPRSGDLSVYWYQQSLDQGLQFLIQYYNGEERAKGNILERFSAQQFPDLHSELNLSSLELGDSALYFCASSVKGGGIYNEQFFGPGTRLTVL.

CDR3 sequence reads: CASTEGAGTDTQYF. The CDR3, as DNA: TGCGCCAGCACTGAGGGGGCCGGCACAGATACGCAGTATTTT. V usage is TRBV5-1 and J usage is TRBJ2-3, with 7 bases aligning to TRBD1. Germline CDR1 reads SGHRS; CDR2 reads YFSETQ. There are 14 residues in the CDR3. Trimming removed 6 bases from V and 1 base from J; junction bases left unmatched: 5.

J is TRBJ2-3 and V is TRBV10-3; tentative D call: TRBD1 (6 bases). V was trimmed by 8 bases and J by 0 bases, leaving 15 bases between them. In germline, CDR1 is ENHRY, CDR2 SYGVKD. The CDR3 totals 15 residues. In DNA form, the CDR3 reads TGTGCCATCGGCAGTGGGGGCCTTAGCACAGATACGCAGTATTTT. Residues: CAIGSGGLSTDTQYF.

The sample holds many counts of this clone. This chain links TRBV12-3 or TRBV12-4 with TRBJ1-3, with D unclear. Trimming took 2 bases from V and 4 from J, leaving 3 bases between them. The CDR3 is 12 residues long. The CDR3 reads CASSLIGNTIYF. For the CDR3, the DNA is TGTGCCAGCAGTTTAATAGGAAACACCATATATTTT.

The chain has TRBV28 and TRBJ1-2; TRBD1 is a possible D gene (6 bases). The CDR3 runs to 13 residues. Germline V gene lookup returns CDR1 MDHEN and CDR2 SYDVKM. Trimming stripped 3 bases from V and 8 bases from J, with 13 bases between. In DNA, the CDR3 is TGTGCCAGCAGTTTTCTACAGGGAGGGGGCTACACCTTC. Translation: CASSFLQGGGYTF.

The chain is built from TRBV4-1 and TRBJ2-2; possibly TRBD1 for D (6 bases). The CDR3 is 16 amino acids. Germline values: CDR1 MGHRA, CDR2 YSYEKL. Between the trimmed V and J ends, which lost 5 bases and 5 bases, there was a span of 18 bases. DNA of the CDR3: TGCGCCAGCAGCGTGCAGGGGCAACGGAGGACCGGGGAGCTGTTTTTT. Protein product: CASSVQGQRRTGELFF.

This chain connects TRBV27 to TRBJ2-3, with D possibly being TRBD2 (6 bases). Per germline, CDR1 MNHEY and CDR2 SMNVEV (reference sequence). The CDR3 loop spans 17 amino acids. V gave up 4 bases and J gave up 2 bases, with 19 bases separating them. The CDR3 spells CASSYLAPRGTTDTQYF. The CDR3 DNA reads TGTGCCAGCAGTTACTTAGCTCCGCGGGGCACCACAGATACGCAGTATTTT.